This entry features one TCR beta chain sequence. The antigen it binds to is not known. No much larger clonotype is one base removed from it; base qualities were not supplied. The sample is drawn from a study of OX40 agonist ivuxolimab in advanced cancers. Describing the broader study: Ivuxolimab, which targeted the costimulatory receptor OX40 (CD134), was an agonistic, fully human IgG2 monoclonal antibody. Intravenous ivuxolimab was administered to patients every 2 weeks at six dose levels: 0.01, 0.1, 0.3, 1.5, 3 and 10 mg/kg. Of the approximately 53 patients in dose escalation, about 20 had hepatocellular carcinoma, roughly 15 had melanoma, 9 had renal cell carcinoma and 9 had head and neck cancer. The dose-escalation cohort was roughly 80% male with a mean age of around 64 years, ranging from 23 to 79. Prior anti-PD-1, anti-PD-L1 or anti-CTLA-4 therapy was permitted, and checkpoint inhibitors had been received by around 39% of dose-escalation patients. Partial responses occurred in three dose-escalation patients, of whom one had hepatocellular carcinoma and two had cutaneous melanoma. Peripheral TCRbeta sequencing aimed to test whether ivuxolimab altered TCR sequence diversity and caused clonal T-cell expansion. The paper covers the monotherapy dose-escalation part of the phase I ivuxolimab trial, which included N of about 51 patients. Study-wide findings and limitations: On average, CD8+ T cells showed more expanded clones than CD4+ T cells after ivuxolimab. Low levels of normalized T-cell clonal expansion were also seen in some nonresponding patients. Clonal expansion of both CD4+ and CD8+ blood T cells was observed from baseline to week 6 at doses 0.1 to 3.0 mg/kg. In partial responders in the 0.1-3.0 mg/kg groups, normalized peripheral clonal expansion was found to be among the lowest, especially among CD8+ T cells. The antigen specificity of the peripheral T cells that underwent clonal expansion was not determined.

For sequencing of the TCRbeta CDR3 region, genomic DNA was extracted from the sorted cells. The immunoSEQ Assay was used to sequence the TCRbeta CDR3 regions. Held by TCRdb, this immuneACCESS table contains in-frame sequences only and omits some clones. Under half of the omission traces to an unresolved V gene where checked; the cause of the rest is unknown. The sample yields around 80,000 clones; approximately 91% were counted once. More than 0.6% of the sample rests with the top ten. The CDR3 goes from the cysteine to the phenylalanine over 13 residues. Only the CDR3 region is kept as DNA, spanning 39 bases read in frame from base 1. CDR1 and CDR2, looked up from the germline V gene, are SNHLY and FYNNEI. The V end loses 8 bases and the J end loses 3 bases, and a stretch of 8 bases separates them. The trial excluded patients who had a history of autoimmune disease or were on systemic immunosuppression. Peripheral blood for TCR sequencing was drawn from every dose cohort at baseline, at cycle 4 day 1 and at cycle 7 day 1. The samples were taken from a phase I, first-in-human, multicenter, open-label dose-escalation trial of ivuxolimab. The trial enrolled adults with locally advanced or metastatic head and neck squamous cell, hepatocellular, melanoma or renal cell carcinoma. Before TCR sequencing, CD4+ T cells and CD8+ T cells were sorted from peripheral blood as separate populations.

Rearrangement joined TRBV2 to TRBJ1-6, with no reliable assignment of the D segment. This receptor was taken from an adult with an advanced solid tumor such as melanoma, head and neck, liver or kidney cancer. Here the sequenced sample was CD4+ or CD8+ T cells sorted from blood, taken in a trial of the OX40 agonist ivuxolimab. The CDR3 loop reads CASRRDYNSPLHF. The DNA sequence is as follows: TGTGCCAGCCGCCGGGACTATAATTCACCCCTCCACTTT.